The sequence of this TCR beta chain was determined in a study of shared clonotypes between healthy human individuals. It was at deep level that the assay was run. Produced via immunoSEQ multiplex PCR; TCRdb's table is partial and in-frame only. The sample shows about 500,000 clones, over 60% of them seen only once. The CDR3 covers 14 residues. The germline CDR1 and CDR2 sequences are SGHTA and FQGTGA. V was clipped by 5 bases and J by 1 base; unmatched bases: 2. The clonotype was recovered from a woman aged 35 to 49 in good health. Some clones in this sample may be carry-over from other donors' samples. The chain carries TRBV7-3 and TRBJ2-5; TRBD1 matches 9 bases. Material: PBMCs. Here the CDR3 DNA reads TGTGCCAGCAGCCCACAGGGGGCCCAAGAGACCCAGTACTTC. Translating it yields CASSPQGAQETQYF. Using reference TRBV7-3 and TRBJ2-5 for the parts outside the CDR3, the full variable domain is GAGVSQTPSNKVTEKGKYVELRCDPISGHTALYWYRQSLGQGPEFLIYFQGTGAADDSGLPNDRFFAVRPEGSVSTLKIQRTERGDSAVYLCASSPQGAQETQYFGPGTRLLVL.